Following are 28 T cell receptor beta chains from one sample sequenced in a study of blood T cell repertoires in COVID-19. The repertoire was sequenced with immunoSEQ multiplex PCR; TCRdb's copy has only in-frame clones and lacks some. This sample has about 140,000 clones; approximately 80% occur once, and the top ten carry 1.5% to 2%. The sample comprised PBMCs or T cells enriched from blood (not recorded which). These receptors all stem from a woman between 18 and 29 years old who had been exposed to COVID-19.

In regard to this clone: It may be a read error: a sequence one base away is much more abundant. Other DNA sequences of this sample code for an identical CDR3. In DNA, the CDR3 is TGCGCCAGCAGCCTTAGCGGGAGTATAAACACCGGGGAGCTGTTTTTT. This gives the protein CASSLSGSINTGELFF. V and J are TRBV5-5 and TRBJ2-2, with 9 nucleotides matching TRBD2. The germline CDR1 and CDR2 sequences are SGHKS and YYEKEE (reference sequence). This CDR3 spans 16 amino acids. The full variable domain, rest sourced from reference TRBV5-5 and TRBJ2-2, is DAGVTQSPTHLIKTRGQQVTLRCSPISGHKSVSWYQQVLGQGPQFIFQYYEKEERGRGNFPDRFSARQFPNYSSELNVNALLLGDSALYLCASSLSGSINTGELFFGEGSRLTVL.

The V gene is TRBV11-2, the J gene TRBJ2-7; 8 nucleotides align to TRBD2. This CDR3 comprises 15 residues. V shed 1 base, J shed 1 base, and the junction held 3 bases outside the gene matches. Per germline, CDR1 SGHAT and CDR2 FQNNGV. The CDR3 region is CASSLGRGVSYEQYF. The CDR3 nucleotides are TGTGCCAGCAGCTTAGGGCGGGGGGTTTCCTACGAGCAGTACTTC.

There are a few counts of this clone. The gene calls are TRBV30 and TRBJ1-3; D is ambiguous. Germline V gene sequence: CDR1 GTSNPN, CDR2 SVGIG (reference sequence). The V and J ends lost 1 base and 0 bases respectively, with 7 bases between them. This CDR3 spans 14 amino acids. The CDR3 coding sequence is TGTGCCTGGAGTGAACAGTACTCTGGAAACACCATATATTTT. Its protein is CAWSEQYSGNTIYF.

V and J are TRBV5-5 and TRBJ1-1; D is unresolved. This CDR3 has 14 amino acids. Between the trimmed V and J ends, which lost 2 bases and 6 bases, there was a span of 14 bases. CDR1 is SGHKS, CDR2 YYEKEE, per germline (reference sequence). CDR3 bases: TGTGCCAGCAGCTTAGAGCCCTCCCTCGCTGAAGCTTTCTTT. Its translation: CASSLEPSLAEAFF.

The chain employs TRBV7-9 and TRBJ2-5; weak D call: TRBD1 (6 bases). The V gene lost 5 bases and the J gene lost 1 base, with 11 bases spanning the gap. CDR1 SEHNR and CDR2 FQNEAQ come from the germline V gene (reference sequence). The CDR3 sequence is 14 residues long. The CDR3 spells CASSDGQPQETQYF. The CDR3 DNA reads as TGTGCCAGCAGCGACGGACAGCCCCAAGAGACCCAGTACTTC.

This clone showed up just once. The V gene is TRBV4-2, the J gene TRBJ2-3, with D possibly TRBD2 on 6 matching bases. CDR3 length equals 16 residues. Looked up from germline, CDR1 is LGHNA and CDR2 is YNFKEQ. V shed 2 bases and J shed 1 base, with 13 bases lying between them. The CDR3 loop is CASSQLGGSGTDTQYF. Here the CDR3 DNA reads TGTGCCAGCAGCCAACTCGGGGGTAGCGGCACAGATACGCAGTATTTT.

This chain links TRBV19 with TRBJ1-4; D is perhaps TRBD1 (6 bases). The CDR3 has 17 amino acids. CDR1 and CDR2 (germline): LNHDA, SQIVND (reference sequence). With 4 bases removed from V and 4 bases from J, the gap between germline ends came to 19 bases. The CDR3 bases are TGTGCCAGTAGTACTCCAGGGGAAGGAAGGAGTAATGAAAAACTGTTTTTT. Its protein is CASSTPGEGRSNEKLFF.

The V call is TRBV7-2, the J call TRBJ2-3; the D gene is possibly TRBD2 (6 bases). The ends were cut back, 4 bases at V and 7 bases at J, with 18 bases in the middle. This CDR3 has 15 residues. Germline loops: CDR1 SGHTA, CDR2 FQGNSA. CDR3 sequence: CASSSVWRVVNTQYF. CDR3 DNA sequence: TGTGCCAGCAGCTCCGTGTGGAGGGTGGTGAATACGCAGTATTTT.

The DNA of the CDR3 is TGTGCCAGCAGCCCCCGGCGGGCTTCCTACAATGAGCAGTTCTTC. Translated, it gives CASSPRRASYNEQFF. This sequence joins TRBV14 and TRBJ2-1; tentative D call: TRBD2 (5 bases). Germline V CDR1 and CDR2: SGHDN, FVKESK. The V end was cut by 4 bases, the J end by 1 base, with 11 bases between. This CDR3 is built from 15 residues.

J is TRBJ2-7 and V is TRBV16, with TRBD1 matching over 9 bases. This CDR3 is 14 amino acids long. The germline V gene encodes CDR1 KGHSY and CDR2 FQNENV. With V trimmed by 5 bases and J by 0 bases, 2 bases remained unmatched. The CDR3 DNA reads TGTGCCAGCAGCGTGGACAGGGGCTCCTACGAGCAGTACTTC. Amino acids: CASSVDRGSYEQYF.

The V and J genes are TRBV7-2 and TRBJ2-1; 14 nucleotides match TRBD2. Germline lookup yields CDR1 SGHTA and CDR2 FQGNSA. The ends lost 4 bases at V and 9 bases at J; junction bases unmatched: 8. The CDR3 covers 16 residues. CDR3 in amino acids: CASSSTGLAGGFEQFF. CDR3 nucleotide sequence: TGTGCCAGCAGCTCCACCGGACTAGCGGGAGGTTTTGAGCAGTTCTTC.

This chain connects TRBV11-1 to TRBJ2-7; 12 bases match TRBD2. J lost 3 bases, V lost 7 bases, and 7 bases had no gene match. In germline, CDR1 is SGHAT, CDR2 FQDESV (reference sequence). This CDR3 contains 15 residues. The CDR3 bases are TGTGCCAGCACCGAAGGACTAGCGGGACACTACGAGCAGTACTTC. Protein product: CASTEGLAGHYEQYF.

DNA for the CDR3: TGTGCCAGCAGTGAATTCAACGCAGGGCCCAATCAGCCCCAGCATTTT. Amino acids: CASSEFNAGPNQPQHF. The chain is built from TRBV2 and TRBJ1-5; D may be TRBD1 (5 bases). Germline V CDR1 and CDR2: SNHLY, FYNNEI. V was trimmed by 2 bases and J by 3 bases, leaving 14 bases between them. This CDR3 is built from 16 residues.

With regard to this clone: Compared with germline, one end of the junction differs, possibly owing to a read error. The chain employs TRBV29-1 and TRBJ1-2; 7 bases are shared with TRBD1. The germline gives CDR1 SQVTM, CDR2 ANQGSEA. The CDR3 has 16 residues. DNA of the CDR3: TGCAGCGTTTGGGACAGAAAGGTCCCTACTAACTATGGCTGCACCTTC. This codes for CSVWDRKVPTNYGCTF.

V and J are TRBV7-3 and TRBJ1-1, with 7 nucleotides matching TRBD1. In germline, CDR1 is SGHTA, CDR2 FQGTGA. This CDR3 is 16 amino acids long. The V gene end was trimmed by 1 base and the J gene end by 2 bases; junction bases not matched to a gene: 7. CDR3 region: CASSLNAGTVNTEAFF. The DNA of the CDR3 is TGTGCCAGCAGCTTAAACGCTGGGACAGTCAACACTGAAGCTTTCTTT.

CDR3 coding DNA: TGCGCCAGCAGCCAAGGGGGACAGGGAGGGGGCTATGGCTACACCTTC. Translated, it gives CASSQGGQGGGYGYTF. The chain combines TRBV4-3 with TRBJ1-2; 9 bases align to TRBD1. This CDR3 is built from 16 residues. V lost 1 base to trimming and J lost 4 bases; unmatched junction nucleotides: 7. CDR1 and CDR2 (germline): LGHNA, YSLEER.

The rearrangement joins TRBV4-1 to TRBJ2-1; D remains unclear. The CDR3 is 13 residues long. Germline V gene data show CDR1 as MGHRA and CDR2 as YSYEKL. V was shortened by 0 bases and J by 8 bases, with 8 bases between the two germline ends. The CDR3 DNA sequence: TGCGCCAGCAGCCAAGATACCCGGGATGAGCAGTTCTTC. This codes for CASSQDTRDEQFF.

As to this clone: Other DNA sequences in this sample translate to the same CDR3. The CDR3 here is CASSLRGNTEAFF. The CDR3 DNA sequence: TGTGCCAGCAGTTTGCGGGGGAACACTGAAGCTTTCTTT. V is TRBV28 and J is TRBJ1-1; no reliable D call. Trimming cost V 3 bases and J 1 base, with 6 bases left between them. Per the germline V gene, CDR1 is MDHEN and CDR2 is SYDVKM. The CDR3 runs to 13 residues.

The chain carries TRBV27 and TRBJ2-2, with 13 bases aligning to TRBD2. This CDR3 region has 17 residues. Per the germline V gene, CDR1 is MNHEY and CDR2 is SMNVEV (reference sequence). V was clipped by 6 bases and J by 4 bases; unmatched bases: 8. This CDR3 reads CASSPLAGGPITGELFF. In DNA, the CDR3 is TGTGCCAGCAGCCCACTAGCGGGAGGGCCAATCACCGGGGAGCTGTTTTTT.

The J gene is TRBJ2-1, the V gene TRBV27, with D tentatively TRBD1 (6 bases). Germline lookup yields CDR1 MNHEY and CDR2 SMNVEV (reference sequence). The CDR3 spans 14 residues. Trimming shortened V by 3 bases and J by 7 bases, and 13 bases separated the two germline ends. The CDR3: CASSLGAPRNEQFF. The CDR3, as DNA: TGTGCCAGCAGTTTGGGGGCCCCGAGGAATGAGCAGTTCTTC.

The chain couples TRBV21-1 to TRBJ2-3; no DNA check was done on the table's D call, TRBD2. TRBV21-1 is reported as a pseudogene. There are 14 residues in the CDR3. The CDR3: CASSSVPSTDTQYF. CDR3 coding DNA: TGTGCCAGCAGTTCGGTTCCTAGCACAGATACGCAGTATTTT.

This chain connects TRBV7-3 to TRBJ1-1, with a possible D match to TRBD1 (6 bases). This CDR3 has 16 amino acids. The germline gives CDR1 SGHTA, CDR2 FQGTGA. V was pared by 2 bases and J by 2 bases, with 15 bases between. This CDR3 is CASSLHQGGANTEAFF. The CDR3 region has the DNA TGTGCCAGCAGCTTACATCAAGGGGGTGCTAACACTGAAGCTTTCTTT.

V and J are TRBV27 and TRBJ2-7; D gene uncertain. The V gene's germline CDR1 is MNHEY and CDR2 SMNVEV (reference sequence). V was clipped by 6 bases and J by 2 bases, with 11 bases between them. The CDR3 covers 13 residues. The CDR3 DNA follows: TGTGCCAGCAGCCCTATGAGAGCCTACGAGCAGTACTTC. It codes for CASSPMRAYEQYF.

This chain connects TRBV7-3 to TRBJ2-1; 10 nucleotides match TRBD2. Germline V gene lookup returns CDR1 SGHTA and CDR2 FQGTGA. The CDR3 runs 16 residues. V trimming: 0 bases; J trimming: 7 bases; junction bases outside the gene matches: 6. The CDR3 spells CASSLTASGSGNEQFF. Written as DNA, the CDR3 is TGTGCCAGCAGCTTAACTGCTAGCGGGAGTGGAAATGAGCAGTTCTTC.

V and J are TRBV7-9 and TRBJ1-5, with D perhaps matching TRBD1 (6 bases). The CDR3 contains 16 residues. Germline CDR1 is SEHNR and CDR2 is FQNEAQ (reference sequence). Trimming left V 4 bases short and J 0 bases short, with 13 bases between. CDR3 amino acids: CASSSSLDSSNQPQHF. The CDR3, as DNA: TGTGCCAGCAGCTCCAGCTTGGACAGTAGCAATCAGCCCCAGCATTTT.

The genes are TRBV12-3 or TRBV12-4 and TRBJ2-1; D not resolved. The CDR3 runs 11 residues. Trimming took off 6 bases at V and 7 bases at J, with 7 bases between the two ends. CDR3 amino acids: CASSHLNEQFF. In DNA, the CDR3 is TGTGCCAGCAGCCACTTAAATGAGCAGTTCTTC.

The chain uses TRBV4-3 and TRBJ2-1; the match to TRBD1 covers 8 bases. J gave up 10 bases and V 4 bases, and 3 bases lay outside the gene matches. The CDR3 consists of 12 residues. CDR1 is LGHNA and CDR2 is YSLEER in the germline V gene. The CDR3 is CASSRQGYEQFF. The CDR3 nucleotides read TGCGCCAGCAGCCGACAGGGGTACGAGCAGTTCTTC.

The chain recombines TRBV15 with TRBJ2-2; D is perhaps TRBD2 (6 bases). The CDR3 extends over 17 amino acids. V lost 0 bases, J lost 3 bases, and 14 bases lay in between. Germline lookup yields CDR1 LNHNV and CDR2 YYDKDF (reference sequence). Here the CDR3 reads CATSRDVASAYTGELFF. CDR3 in DNA: TGTGCCACCAGCAGAGATGTCGCTAGCGCGTACACCGGGGAGCTGTTTTTT.